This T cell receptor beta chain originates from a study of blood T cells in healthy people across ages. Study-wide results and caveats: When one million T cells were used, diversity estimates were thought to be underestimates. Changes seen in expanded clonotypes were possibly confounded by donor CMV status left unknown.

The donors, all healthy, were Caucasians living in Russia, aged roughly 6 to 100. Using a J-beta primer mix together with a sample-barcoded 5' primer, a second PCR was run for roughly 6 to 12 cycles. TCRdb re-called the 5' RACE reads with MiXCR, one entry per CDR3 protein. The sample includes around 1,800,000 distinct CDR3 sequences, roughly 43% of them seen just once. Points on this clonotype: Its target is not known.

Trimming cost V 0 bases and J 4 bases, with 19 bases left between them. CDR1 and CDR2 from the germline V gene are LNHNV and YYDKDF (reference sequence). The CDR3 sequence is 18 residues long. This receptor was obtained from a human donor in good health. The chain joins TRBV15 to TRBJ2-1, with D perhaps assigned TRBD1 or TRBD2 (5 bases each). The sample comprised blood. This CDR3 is CATSRDRGSALLYNEQFF. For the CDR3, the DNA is TGTGCCACCAGCAGAGATCGGGGCAGCGCACTTTTATACAATGAGCAGTTCTTC.